A single sample is the source of the 26 T cell receptor beta chains below, sequenced in a study of blood T cell repertoires in COVID-19. Some clones are missing from TCRdb's copy, which holds only in-frame ones; the method was immunoSEQ multiplex PCR. The sample contains tens of thousands of clones, 85% of which appear only once. Sequencing was carried out using peripheral blood. The origin of the receptors is a human donor in a cohort sampled during active COVID-19.

This clone was detected only once. Other DNA variants within this sample encode the same CDR3. This rearrangement joins TRBV29-1 to TRBJ2-5, with 7 bases that match TRBD1. V was pared by 7 bases and J by 2 bases, with 10 bases of the junction left unmatched. In germline, CDR1 is SQVTM, CDR2 ANQGSEA. This CDR3 has 14 residues. The CDR3 DNA follows: TGCAGCGCACGACAGGGTCACAGGCAAGAGACCCAGTACTTC. This encodes CSARQGHRQETQYF.

The rearrangement joins TRBV18 to TRBJ2-7, with 7 bases fitting TRBD1. The CDR3 runs to 15 residues. V gave up 0 bases and J gave up 0 bases; unmatched junction bases: 2. CDR1 is KGHSH, CDR2 LQKENI, per germline. CDR3 amino acids: CASSPPTGFSYEQYF. In DNA form, the CDR3 reads TGTGCCAGCTCACCACCGACAGGGTTCTCCTACGAGCAGTACTTC.

This rearrangement joins TRBV24-1 to TRBJ2-1, with TRBD2 identical over 8 bases. This CDR3 has 16 amino acids. In germline, CDR1 is KGHDR, CDR2 SFDVKD. Trimming cost V 8 bases and J 3 bases; bases outside gene matches: 11. CDR3 bases: TGTGCCACCAAAGGCGGGGGGCCCAGCCTCTACAATGAGCAGTTCTTC. This codes for CATKGGGPSLYNEQFF.

The chain is built from TRBV6-2 or TRBV6-3 and TRBJ2-7; D remains ambiguous. The V gene lost 6 bases and the J gene lost 2 bases, with 8 bases spanning the gap. The CDR3 is 12 residues long. Germline CDR1 reads MNHEY; CDR2 reads SVGEGT. CDR3 protein: CASSLAAYEQYF. CDR3 sequence (DNA): TGTGCCAGCAGCTTAGCTGCCTACGAGCAGTACTTC.

V is TRBV28 and J is TRBJ2-7; D gene unclear. Per the germline V gene, CDR1 is MDHEN and CDR2 is SYDVKM. Trimming left V 5 bases short and J 2 bases short, with 4 bases between. The CDR3 has 11 residues. CDR3 sequence reads: CASSLAYEQYF. The CDR3 nucleotides are TGTGCCAGCAGTCTCGCCTACGAGCAGTACTTC.

This chain links TRBV7-3 with TRBJ2-1; the match to TRBD2 covers 7 bases. Trimming removed 2 bases from V and 4 bases from J; junction bases left unmatched: 5. In germline, CDR1 is SGHTA, CDR2 FQGTGA. This CDR3 contains 15 residues. CDR3: CASSLLPSGYNEQFF. CDR3 DNA: TGTGCCAGCAGCTTACTTCCTAGCGGTTACAATGAGCAGTTCTTC. Full variable domain (missing parts from reference TRBV7-3 and TRBJ2-1): GAGVSQTPSNKVTEKGKYVELRCDPISGHTALYWYRQSLGQGPEFLIYFQGTGAADDSGLPNDRFFAVRPEGSVSTLKIQRTERGDSAVYLCASSLLPSGYNEQFFGPGTRLTVL.

A note on this clone: Other DNA sequences within the sample encode an identical CDR3. V is TRBV7-9 and J is TRBJ2-5; tentative D call: TRBD1 (6 bases). This CDR3 is 13 amino acids long. The germline CDR1 and CDR2 sequences are SEHNR and FQNEAQ (reference sequence). Trimming took off 6 bases at V and 1 base at J, with 9 bases between the two ends. The CDR3 reads CASSFRGQETQYF. The CDR3 nucleotides are TGTGCCAGCAGTTTCAGGGGCCAAGAGACCCAGTACTTC.

V is TRBV7-9 and J is TRBJ2-3; the D is unclear. This CDR3 has 14 residues. Between the trimmed V and J ends, which lost 7 bases and 3 bases, there was a span of 14 bases. From germline, CDR1 is SEHNR and CDR2 FQNEAQ (reference sequence). CDR3 loop: CASIPPDGTDTQYF. The DNA of the CDR3 is TGTGCCAGCATCCCCCCAGACGGGACAGATACGCAGTATTTT. The full variable domain, in which reference TRBV7-9 and TRBJ2-3 provide the parts outside the CDR3, is DTGVSQNPRHKITKRGQNVTFRCDPISEHNRLYWYRQTLGQGPEFLTYFQNEAQLEKSRLLSDRFSAERPKGSFSTLEIQRTEQGDSAMYLCASIPPDGTDTQYFGPGTRLTVL.

The chain is built from TRBV14 and TRBJ1-1; possible D gene TRBD1, 6 bases. The CDR3 runs to 14 residues. The ends were cut back, 0 bases at V and 8 bases at J, with 13 bases in the middle. Germline V CDR1 and CDR2: SGHDN, FVKESK. CDR3 DNA: TGTGCCAGCAGCCAAGAGGGGGGGCGGAGAGAAGCTTTCTTT. As protein: CASSQEGGRREAFF.

This clone appeared a single time. This chain uses TRBV6-5 with TRBJ2-1, with D unclear. CDR1 is MNHEY and CDR2 is SVGAGI in the germline V gene. The V end lost 5 bases, the J end lost 9 bases, and 8 bases lay between the germline ends. There are 11 residues in the CDR3. The CDR3: CASSSSIEQFF. CDR3 sequence (DNA): TGTGCCAGCAGTAGCTCTATTGAGCAGTTCTTC.

This sequence joins TRBV27 and TRBJ2-2; 9 positions match TRBD1. Per germline, CDR1 MNHEY and CDR2 SMNVEV (reference sequence). CDR3 size: 14 residues. V lost 2 bases, J lost 7 bases, and 2 bases stayed unmatched. CDR3 sequence: CASSLGQGSGELFF. The DNA for the CDR3 is TGTGCCAGCAGTTTAGGACAGGGGAGCGGGGAGCTGTTTTTT.

A few counts support this clone. This chain's CDR3 is CASRWGTGGYNEQFF. The DNA of the CDR3 is TGTGCCAGTAGATGGGGGACAGGGGGTTACAATGAGCAGTTCTTC. The chain employs TRBV19 and TRBJ2-1; 11 bases align to TRBD1. Germline trimming cut 6 bases from V and 4 bases from J; bases unmatched to any gene: 5. The CDR3 has 15 residues. The germline V gene encodes CDR1 LNHDA and CDR2 SQIVND (reference sequence).

The rearrangement joins TRBV7-7 to TRBJ2-2; D is unresolved. V was shortened by 1 base and J by 0 bases, with 9 bases between the two germline ends. This CDR3 is 16 amino acids long. Per germline, CDR1 SSHAT and CDR2 FNYEAQ (reference sequence). The CDR3 sequence is CASSLVGGSNTGELFF. Written as DNA, the CDR3 is TGTGCCAGCAGCTTAGTCGGCGGATCGAACACCGGGGAGCTGTTTTTT.

This chain joins TRBV2 and TRBJ1-6; a weak D match, TRBD1 (5 bases). CDR3 length equals 13 residues. The ends were cut back, 6 bases at V and 9 bases at J, with 12 bases in the middle. CDR1 and CDR2 from the germline V gene are SNHLY and FYNNEI. The chain's CDR3 is CASRGPESSPLHF. The CDR3 region has the DNA TGTGCCAGCAGGGGGCCCGAATCTTCACCCCTCCACTTT.

CDR3 in amino acids: CASSKQGRQETQYF. The CDR3 nucleotides read TGTGCCAGCAGCAAACAGGGAAGGCAAGAGACCCAGTACTTC. The V gene is TRBV7-7, the J gene TRBJ2-5; tentatively, D is TRBD1 (6 bases). Germline loops: CDR1 SSHAT, CDR2 FNYEAQ (reference sequence). This CDR3 is 14 amino acids long. V was shortened by 5 bases and J by 2 bases, with 12 bases between the two germline ends. Based on the CDR3 plus reference TRBV7-7 and TRBJ2-5, the full variable domain is GAGVSQSPRYKVTKRGQDVTLRCDPISSHATLYWYQQALGQGPEFLTYFNYEAQPDKSGLPSDRFSAERPEGSISTLTIQRTEQRDSAMYRCASSKQGRQETQYFGPGTRLLVL.

The CDR3 is CASSSLPPGQGSGRELFF. In DNA, the CDR3 is TGTGCCAGCTCCTCCCTACCGCCGGGACAGGGGAGCGGAAGGGAGCTGTTTTTT. The chain joins TRBV18 to TRBJ2-2, with TRBD1 matching over 10 bases. The germline V gene has CDR1 KGHSH and CDR2 LQKENI. CDR3 size: 18 residues. V lost 6 bases and J lost 9; bases outside the gene matches: 19. The complete variable domain, with remaining parts taken from reference TRBV18 and TRBJ2-2, reads NAGVMQNPRHLVRRRGQEARLRCSPMKGHSHVYWYRQLPEEGLKFMVYLQKENIIDESGMPKERFSAEFPKEGPSILRIQQVVRGDSAAYFCASSSLPPGQGSGRELFFGEGSRLTVL.

This chain uses TRBV12-1 with TRBJ1-1; the DNA was not used to check the table's D call, TRBD1. TRBV12-1 is marked as a pseudogene. The CDR3 contains 11 residues. CDR3 in DNA: TGTGTCAGCAGCACAAACACTGAAGCTTTCTTT. Translation: CVSSTNTEAFF.

The J gene is TRBJ1-1, the V gene TRBV4-1; D is undetermined. This CDR3 has 15 residues. Trimming removed 1 base from V and 0 bases from J, with 9 bases in between. Germline assignment: CDR1 MGHRA and CDR2 YSYEKL. CDR3 loop: CASSQGNRLNTEAFF. The CDR3 nucleotides read TGCGCCAGCAGCCAAGGGAACAGACTGAACACTGAAGCTTTCTTT.

On this clone: An end of the junction differs from the germline gene, which may be a read error. J is TRBJ2-7 and V is TRBV29-1, with a weak D call TRBD2 (5 bases). The germline V gene encodes CDR1 SQVTM and CDR2 ANQGSEA. CDR3 length: 11 residues. The CDR3 DNA reads TGCAGCGTGGAAGACTACGACGAGCAGTACTTC. Amino acid sequence: CSVEDYDEQYF.

CDR3 sequence (DNA): TGTGCCAGCAGCAAGGAAGGGGGTCCCTCCTACAATGAGCAGTTCTTC. This sequence encodes CASSKEGGPSYNEQFF. This sequence joins TRBV5-4 and TRBJ2-1; possibly TRBD1 for D (6 bases). With 4 bases removed from V and 0 bases from J, the gap between germline ends came to 14 bases. CDR3 length equals 16 residues. CDR1 and CDR2 from the germline V gene are SGHNT and YYREEE (reference sequence).

The rearrangement links TRBV7-6 to TRBJ2-1; maybe TRBD1 (7 bases). Trimming took off 1 base at V and 2 bases at J, with 15 bases between the two ends. The CDR3 length is 17 residues. The germline gives CDR1 SGHVS, CDR2 FNYEAQ. As DNA, the CDR3 is TGTGCCAGCAGCTTAGGCGGAGGGGGCCGCCCCTACAATGAGCAGTTCTTC. Its translation is CASSLGGGGRPYNEQFF.

This rearrangement joins TRBV27 to TRBJ1-6; possibly TRBD1 for D (5 bases). The length of the CDR3 is 17 residues. Trimming pared 6 bases from V and 5 bases from J, leaving 20 bases between. Germline V gives CDR1 MNHEY, CDR2 SMNVEV (reference sequence). CDR3 residues: CASRRTLLAGDNSPLHF. The DNA for the CDR3 is TGTGCCAGCAGGCGGACACTCCTGGCTGGGGATAATTCACCCCTCCACTTT.

The V and J genes are TRBV5-5 and TRBJ1-1; D gene ambiguous. This CDR3 region has 14 residues. V lost 4 bases and J 0 bases, leaving 10 bases between the germline ends. From germline, CDR1 is SGHKS and CDR2 YYEKEE (reference sequence). In nucleotides, the CDR3 is TGTGCCAGCAGCGTAACAGCCATGAACACTGAAGCTTTCTTT. Protein: CASSVTAMNTEAFF.

The V call is TRBV15, the J call TRBJ2-5; D is perhaps TRBD1 (5 bases). Germline-derived CDR1 and CDR2 are LNHNV and YYDKDF (reference sequence). Trimming shortened V by 4 bases and J by 5 bases, and 14 bases separated the two germline ends. This CDR3 comprises 14 residues. The CDR3 reads CATSTDITLETQYF. CDR3 DNA: TGTGCCACCAGCACGGACATCACCTTGGAGACCCAGTACTTC. Variable domain in full (rest from reference TRBV15 and TRBJ2-5): DAMVIQNPRYQVTQFGKPVTLSCSQTLNHNVMYWYQQKSSQAPKLLFHYYDKDFNNEADTPDNFQSRRPNTSFCFLDIRSPGLGDTAMYLCATSTDITLETQYFGPGTRLLVL.

The chain employs TRBV11-3 and TRBJ2-2, with TRBD1 matching 8 bases. This CDR3 region has 20 residues. V lost 8 bases, J lost 5 bases, and 25 bases stayed unmatched. Germline loops: CDR1 SGHNT, CDR2 YENEEA. The CDR3 DNA sequence: TGTGCCAGCCAGCTTATACATGGTCAGGGGGCGCGAACAAAAACCGGGGAGCTGTTTTTT. Its protein product is CASQLIHGQGARTKTGELFF.

The chain uses TRBV11-2 and TRBJ2-1; D may be TRBD2 (6 bases). The CDR3 sequence is 16 residues long. Trimming shortened V by 6 bases and J by 0 bases, and 15 bases separated the two germline ends. The germline CDR1 and CDR2 sequences are SGHAT and FQNNGV. The CDR3 loop reads CASRDLATYSYNEQFF. As DNA, the CDR3 is TGTGCCAGCAGGGATCTAGCGACCTACTCCTACAATGAGCAGTTCTTC.